The 29 T cell receptor beta chains presented below share a single source sample, sequenced in a study of CD8 T cells in Susac syndrome. RNA totalling roughly 0.45 to 1 ug underwent reverse transcription with random hexamers. Each CDR3 protein gets one entry after TCRdb re-called the immunoSEQ multiplex PCR reads with MiXCR. The sample holds roughly 110,000 distinct CDR3 sequences, roughly 92% seen once. The specimen sequenced was CD8+ T cells from PBMCs. These receptors all come from a human donor in good health.

The chain uses TRBV6-2 or TRBV6-3 and TRBJ2-7, with 10 nucleotides matching TRBD1. The germline gives CDR1 MNHEY, CDR2 SVGEGT. After removal of 7 bases from V and 6 bases from J, the junction contained 6 bases not matched to a gene. The CDR3 is 13 amino acids. CDR3 nucleotides: TGTGCCAGCACCGACAGGGGGCGAGGCGAGCAGTACTTC. It is translated as CASTDRGRGEQYF.

CDR3 sequence (DNA): TGTGCCAGCAGCTTAGCCTACAGGACAGCCAAAAACATTCAGTACTTC. The encoded protein is CASSLAYRTAKNIQYF. V is TRBV7-8 and J is TRBJ2-4; weak D call: TRBD1 (5 bases). CDR1 is SGHVS and CDR2 is FQNEAQ in the germline V gene. Trimming took 0 bases from V and 0 from J, leaving 9 bases between them. This CDR3 spans 16 amino acids.

The chain links TRBV19 to TRBJ1-1; a possible D gene is TRBD1 (5 bases). Trimming pared 4 bases from V and 11 bases from J, leaving 17 bases between. Germline V gene lookup returns CDR1 LNHDA and CDR2 SQIVND (reference sequence). The CDR3 spans 13 residues. Here the CDR3 reads CASSNQQVPRAFF. The CDR3 DNA reads as TGTGCCAGTAGTAATCAACAGGTCCCGCGGGCTTTCTTT.

CDR3 in amino acids: CASQKGITYEQYF. CDR3 in DNA: TGTGCCAGCCAAAAGGGGATAACCTACGAGCAGTACTTC. The chain has TRBV27 and TRBJ2-7; D is possibly TRBD1 (5 bases). The germline V gene has CDR1 MNHEY and CDR2 SMNVEV (reference sequence). The CDR3 has 13 residues. Trimming cost V 8 bases and J 2 bases, with 13 bases left between them.

The chain joins TRBV4-3 to TRBJ2-1; D may be TRBD1 (6 bases). This CDR3 is 17 amino acids long. The V and J ends lost 1 base and 4 bases respectively, with 17 bases between them. In germline, CDR1 is LGHNA, CDR2 YSLEER. The CDR3 coding sequence is TGCGCCAGCAGCCAAGCAGGACAGAAGGTTTTATACAATGAGCAGTTCTTC. Protein: CASSQAGQKVLYNEQFF.

This sequence joins TRBV6-2 or TRBV6-3 and TRBJ1-5; D not certain. Germline V CDR1 and CDR2: MNHEY, SVGEGT. The CDR3 spans 14 residues. With 6 bases removed from V and 3 bases from J, the gap between germline ends came to 12 bases. CDR3 sequence (DNA): TGTGCCAGCAGCAACGACGGCACCAATCAGCCCCAGCATTTT. Encoded protein: CASSNDGTNQPQHF.

This clonotype was detected once. V is TRBV14 and J is TRBJ2-2; unclear D gene. The length of the CDR3 is 16 residues. In germline, CDR1 is SGHDN, CDR2 FVKESK. V dropped 2 bases and J dropped 1 base, with 11 bases sitting between them. The CDR3 DNA is TGTGCCAGCAGCCAATTGTTACAGCTGAACACCGGGGAGCTGTTTTTT. Protein product: CASSQLLQLNTGELFF. The whole variable domain, remainder taken from reference TRBV14 and TRBJ2-2, is EAGVTQFPSHSVIEKGQTVTLRCDPISGHDNLYWYRRVMGKEIKFLLHFVKESKQDESGMPNNRFLAERTGGTYSTLKVQPAELEDSGVYFCASSQLLQLNTGELFFGEGSRLTVL.

The chain combines TRBV4-2 with TRBJ2-7, with TRBD1 as a possible D gene (5 bases). With 4 bases removed from V and 6 bases from J, the gap between germline ends came to 25 bases. The CDR3 covers 17 residues. From germline, CDR1 is LGHNA and CDR2 YNFKEQ. CDR3 residues: CASSRGRPRRSPSEQYF. CDR3 sequence (DNA): TGTGCCAGCAGCCGGGGCCGGCCTAGGCGGAGCCCCTCCGAGCAGTACTTC.

The V gene is TRBV7-3, the J gene TRBJ2-1; D may be TRBD2 (6 bases). Deletions cut 5 bases from V and 0 bases from J, with 17 bases between. The CDR3 is 17 amino acids. The germline V gene has CDR1 SGHTA and CDR2 FQGTGA. Written as DNA, the CDR3 is TGTGCCAGCAGCCGCGCGGGCGGGGAGGTCTCCTACAATGAGCAGTTCTTC. This sequence encodes CASSRAGGEVSYNEQFF.

The count of this clonotype is one. The chain recombines TRBV18 with TRBJ2-5; the match to TRBD2 covers 9 bases. J was trimmed by 10 bases and V by 1 base; bases with no gene match: 22. The CDR3 consists of 19 residues. The V gene's germline CDR1 is KGHSH and CDR2 LQKENI. The CDR3 is CASSPHAPRGAGGKRSQYF. The CDR3 nucleotides are TGTGCCAGCTCACCACACGCCCCCAGAGGAGCGGGGGGAAAGAGAAGCCAGTACTTC.

The chain carries TRBV5-4 and TRBJ2-2, with unresolved D. Trimming took off 0 bases at V and 0 bases at J, with 6 bases between the two ends. This CDR3 comprises 15 residues. Germline values: CDR1 SGHNT, CDR2 YYREEE (reference sequence). CDR3 coding DNA: TGTGCCAGCAGCTTGGTTGGGTCGAACACCGGGGAGCTGTTTTTT. Its translation is CASSLVGSNTGELFF.

The chain joins TRBV5-1 to TRBJ2-3; the match to TRBD1 covers 8 bases. Unmatched junction bases numbered 10, after V lost 3 bases and J lost 4 bases. CDR1 and CDR2 from the germline V gene are SGHRS and YFSETQ. This CDR3 is 16 amino acids long. This CDR3 reads CASSSTDRGAADTQYF. In DNA, the CDR3 is TGCGCCAGCAGCTCCACCGACAGGGGCGCCGCAGATACGCAGTATTTT.

In this sample, this clonotype turned up a few times. V gene TRBV20-1 combines with J gene TRBJ2-5; D is ambiguous. V was clipped by 5 bases and J by 1 base, with 8 bases between them. The CDR3 has 12 residues. Germline assignment: CDR1 DFQATT and CDR2 SNEGSKA (reference sequence). The CDR3 is CSAPLTQETQYF. CDR3 in DNA: TGCAGTGCTCCCTTAACCCAAGAGACCCAGTACTTC.

The chain carries TRBV6-2 or TRBV6-3 and TRBJ2-7; TRBD2 might be the D (6 bases). The V gene lost 5 bases and the J gene lost 2 bases, with 16 bases spanning the gap. The CDR3 loop spans 15 amino acids. Germline V gives CDR1 MNHEY, CDR2 SVGEGT. DNA for the CDR3: TGTGCCAGCAGTACCCGGGACTCCAGGCCCTACGAGCAGTACTTC. It encodes CASSTRDSRPYEQYF.

This clonotype appeared once. The gene calls are TRBV14 and TRBJ2-3; 7 bases line up with TRBD2. The CDR3 length is 17 residues. The V gene end was trimmed by 4 bases and the J gene end by 2 bases; junction bases not matched to a gene: 12. Germline assignment: CDR1 SGHDN and CDR2 FVKESK. CDR3 loop: CASSPFSGGGSTDTQYF. The CDR3 DNA reads TGTGCCAGCAGCCCTTTCTCTGGGGGAGGGTCCACAGATACGCAGTATTTT. The entire variable domain, with the rest obtained from reference TRBV14 and TRBJ2-3, is as follows: EAGVTQFPSHSVIEKGQTVTLRCDPISGHDNLYWYRRVMGKEIKFLLHFVKESKQDESGMPNNRFLAERTGGTYSTLKVQPAELEDSGVYFCASSPFSGGGSTDTQYFGPGTRLTVL.

This chain joins TRBV7-2 and TRBJ2-4; D is perhaps TRBD1 or TRBD2 (5 bases each). Germline lookup yields CDR1 SGHTA and CDR2 FQGNSA. V shed 6 bases and J shed 5 bases, with 11 bases lying between them. CDR3 length equals 13 residues. The CDR3 loop is CASRRGRENIQYF. In nucleotides, the CDR3 is TGTGCCAGCAGACGGGGCCGGGAAAACATTCAGTACTTC.

The CDR3 sequence: CASSRGQGSTDTQYF. The CDR3 DNA reads TGTGCCAGCAGCCGGGGACAGGGGAGCACAGATACGCAGTATTTT. The chain links TRBV7-7 to TRBJ2-3; 10 bases are shared with TRBD1. V shed 5 bases, J shed 0 bases, and the junction held 2 bases outside the gene matches. Germline loops: CDR1 SSHAT, CDR2 FNYEAQ (reference sequence). The CDR3 consists of 15 residues. The entire variable domain, with the rest obtained from reference TRBV7-7 and TRBJ2-3, is as follows: GAGVSQSPRYKVTKRGQDVTLRCDPISSHATLYWYQQALGQGPEFLTYFNYEAQPDKSGLPSDRFSAERPEGSISTLTIQRTEQRDSAMYRCASSRGQGSTDTQYFGPGTRLTVL.

V and J are TRBV19 and TRBJ2-5, with D unclear. The CDR3 covers 12 residues. Germline values: CDR1 LNHDA, CDR2 SQIVND (reference sequence). Trimming pared 5 bases from V and 5 bases from J, leaving 9 bases between. CDR3 sequence: CASSAHLETQYF. The CDR3 nucleotides read TGTGCCAGTAGTGCCCACCTGGAGACCCAGTACTTC.

This chain links TRBV7-9 with TRBJ1-2; no reliable D call. CDR1 and CDR2 (germline): SEHNR, FQNEAQ (reference sequence). CDR3 length: 15 residues. Trimming took off 3 bases at V and 3 bases at J, with 14 bases between the two ends. CDR3 amino acids: CASSFHGIRDYGYTF. For the CDR3, the DNA is TGTGCCAGCAGCTTTCATGGGATCAGAGACTATGGCTACACCTTC.

This CDR3 is CASERSGANVLTF. The CDR3 DNA is TGTGCCAGCGAACGATCTGGGGCCAACGTCCTGACTTTC. The J gene is TRBJ2-6, the V gene TRBV9; no clear D gene. The V gene lost 7 bases and the J gene lost 1 base, with 6 bases spanning the gap. The CDR3 is made up of 13 amino acids. Per the germline V gene, CDR1 is SGDLS and CDR2 is YYNGEE.

The chain employs TRBV20-1 and TRBJ2-3; tentatively, D is TRBD2 (5 bases). The V and J ends lost 7 bases and 5 bases respectively, with 16 bases between them. From germline, CDR1 is DFQATT and CDR2 SNEGSKA (reference sequence). The CDR3 covers 13 residues. CDR3 in DNA: TGCAGTGAAGTCGGGATCGGCGTAGATACGCAGTATTTT. Translating gives CSEVGIGVDTQYF.

The rearrangement joins TRBV12-3 or TRBV12-4 to TRBJ2-1; 9 bases agree with TRBD2. The CDR3 has 15 residues. V was clipped by 6 bases and J by 4 bases; unmatched bases: 7. CDR3: CASSHSGSWYNEQFF. DNA of the CDR3: TGTGCCAGCAGCCATAGCGGGAGTTGGTACAATGAGCAGTTCTTC.

The chain couples TRBV20-1 to TRBJ2-5, with D tentatively TRBD1 or TRBD2 (5 bases each). The CDR3 has 15 residues. The germline CDR1 and CDR2 sequences are DFQATT and SNEGSKA (reference sequence). Trimming took off 5 bases at V and 3 bases at J, with 19 bases between the two ends. The CDR3 sequence is CSARPWGTAEETQYF. The CDR3 nucleotides are TGCAGTGCTCGCCCCTGGGGGACGGCGGAAGAGACCCAGTACTTC.

The chain couples TRBV20-1 to TRBJ2-7, with 11 bases fitting TRBD2. Trimming took 3 bases from V and 6 from J; bases not matched to a gene: 10. Germline V lookup: CDR1 DFQATT, CDR2 SNEGSKA (reference sequence). The CDR3 sequence is 15 residues long. The CDR3 reads CSASFLAGGPGEQYF. The DNA of the CDR3 is TGCAGTGCTAGTTTTCTAGCGGGAGGCCCAGGCGAGCAGTACTTC.

This chain links TRBV11-1 with TRBJ1-1; a weak D match, TRBD1 (6 bases). Trimming removed 5 bases from V and 10 bases from J, with 17 bases in between. This CDR3 region has 13 residues. CDR1 and CDR2 from the germline V gene are SGHAT and FQDESV (reference sequence). The CDR3 is CASSLSIGGGAFF. DNA for the CDR3: TGTGCCAGCAGCCTGTCGATAGGGGGGGGAGCTTTCTTT.

The rearrangement uses TRBV10-3 and TRBJ1-5; D not certain. The CDR3 contains 13 residues. With 3 bases removed from V and 4 bases from J, the gap between germline ends came to 7 bases. The germline V gene has CDR1 ENHRY and CDR2 SYGVKD. CDR3 coding DNA: TGTGCCATCAGTGACACGGGGAATCAGCCCCAGCATTTT. Amino acids: CAISDTGNQPQHF.

The rearrangement links TRBV12-3 or TRBV12-4 to TRBJ1-5, with D possibly being TRBD1 (6 bases). The CDR3 has 15 residues. V was shortened by 7 bases and J by 3 bases, with 16 bases between the two germline ends. CDR3 region: CASKRGGLNNQPQHF. CDR3 DNA: TGTGCCAGCAAGCGAGGGGGTTTGAACAATCAGCCCCAGCATTTT.

This rearrangement joins TRBV28 to TRBJ1-4; possibly TRBD1 for D (5 bases). Looked up from germline, CDR1 is MDHEN and CDR2 is SYDVKM. The V gene lost 4 bases and the J gene lost 0 bases, with 6 bases spanning the gap. The CDR3 length is 14 residues. The CDR3 region is CASSSTATNEKLFF. The CDR3 coding sequence is TGTGCCAGCAGTTCGACAGCAACTAATGAAAAACTGTTTTTT.

This clonotype was counted once. The J gene is TRBJ2-3, the V gene TRBV7-2; 11 bases agree with TRBD1. The trim removed 1 base at V and 4 bases at J, leaving 1 base unmatched. Germline CDR1 SGHTA, CDR2 FQGNSA. CDR3 size: 15 residues. The CDR3 protein is CASSLGDRGSDTQYF. The DNA for the CDR3 is TGTGCCAGCAGCTTAGGGGACAGGGGGTCAGATACGCAGTATTTT.